These 7 T cell receptor beta chains originate from one sample sequenced in a study of blood T cell repertoires in COVID-19 (dated by TCRdb to 2019 to 2021). To prepare the library, the immunoSEQ multiplex PCR assay was applied. In its TCRdb copy, this immuneACCESS table keeps in-frame sequences only and misses some clones. Where compared with another copy, unresolved V genes explain less than half of these, and the others have no known cause. The sample yields about 250,000 clones; more than 70% were counted once. The top ten clonotypes cover around 6% of the sample. Sequences were obtained from peripheral blood. These receptors were collected from an elderly woman with COVID-19, enrolled during active disease.

The genes are TRBV7-2 and TRBJ1-5, with D possibly TRBD1 on 6 matching bases. This CDR3 comprises 16 residues. V was trimmed by 0 bases and J by 0 bases, leaving 9 bases between them. Germline-derived CDR1 and CDR2 are SGHTA and FQGNSA. In DNA form, the CDR3 reads TGTGCCAGCAGCTTAGCCCCAGGGGTTAGCAATCAGCCCCAGCATTTT. Translation: CASSLAPGVSNQPQHF.

The V call is TRBV6-5, the J call TRBJ1-5, with TRBD1 matching 8 bases. CDR1 and CDR2 (germline): MNHEY, SVGAGI. The J segment lost 9 bases and the V segment lost 6 bases, leaving 13 bases of the junction unmatched. The CDR3 runs 15 residues. CDR3 region: CASRPSGQGLGPQHF. The CDR3 DNA follows: TGTGCCAGCAGACCCTCCGGACAGGGCCTTGGGCCCCAGCATTTT.

The rearrangement uses TRBV5-1 and TRBJ1-5; D unresolved. The V gene's germline CDR1 is SGHRS and CDR2 YFSETQ. CDR3 length: 14 residues. V was trimmed by 1 base and J by 5 bases, leaving 10 bases between them. The CDR3 bases are TGCGCCAGCAGCTTGACTTCAACTGATCAGCCCCAGCATTTT. Translated: CASSLTSTDQPQHF.

J is TRBJ2-7 and V is TRBV18, with D possibly being TRBD2 (7 bases). The CDR3 covers 14 residues. The V and J ends lost 2 bases and 3 bases respectively, with 11 bases between them. Germline V CDR1 and CDR2: KGHSH, LQKENI. The CDR3 sequence is CASSPAGANYEQYF. As DNA, the CDR3 is TGTGCCAGCTCACCAGCGGGGGCAAACTACGAGCAGTACTTC.

This chain uses TRBV5-1 with TRBJ1-4, with D possibly being TRBD1 (6 bases). V was clipped by 4 bases and J by 3 bases, with 16 bases between them. CDR1 is SGHRS and CDR2 is YFSETQ in the germline V gene. The CDR3 covers 16 residues. CDR3 residues: CASSRTTGPPNEKLFF. CDR3 bases: TGCGCCAGCAGCAGGACAACAGGGCCCCCTAATGAAAAACTGTTTTTT.

The chain links TRBV11-2 to TRBJ1-4, with 9 bases aligning to TRBD1. The V gene's germline CDR1 is SGHAT and CDR2 FQNNGV. The CDR3 has 16 amino acids. Germline trimming cut 5 bases from V and 13 bases from J; bases unmatched to any gene: 17. The CDR3 bases are TGTGCCAGCAGCAGTCCCCGGGACAGGGTATTCAGGTCACTGTTTTTT. This encodes CASSSPRDRVFRSLFF.

Remarks on this clone: The junction does not match germline at one end; this may be a read error. The chain has TRBV5-6 and TRBJ1-5; D gene uncertain. This CDR3 has 14 amino acids. Germline CDR1 is SGHDT and CDR2 is YYEEEE. The CDR3 DNA follows: TGTGCCAGCAGTTTGGTCGGGATCAATCAGCCCCAGCATTTT. It encodes CASSLVGINQPQHF.